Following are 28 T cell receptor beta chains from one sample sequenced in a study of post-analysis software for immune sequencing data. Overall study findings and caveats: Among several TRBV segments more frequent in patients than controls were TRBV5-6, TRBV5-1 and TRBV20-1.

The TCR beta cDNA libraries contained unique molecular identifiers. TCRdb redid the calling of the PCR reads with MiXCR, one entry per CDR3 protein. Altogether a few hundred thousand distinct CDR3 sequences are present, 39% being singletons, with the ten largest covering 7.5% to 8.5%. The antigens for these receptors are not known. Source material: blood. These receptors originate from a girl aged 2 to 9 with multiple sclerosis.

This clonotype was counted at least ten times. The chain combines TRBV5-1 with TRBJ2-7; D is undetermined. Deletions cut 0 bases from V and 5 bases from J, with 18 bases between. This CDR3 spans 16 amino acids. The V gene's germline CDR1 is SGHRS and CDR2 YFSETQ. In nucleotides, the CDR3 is TGCGCCAGCAGCTTGGAGGTCACGGGTAGGGCCGACGAGCAGTACTTC. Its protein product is CASSLEVTGRADEQYF.

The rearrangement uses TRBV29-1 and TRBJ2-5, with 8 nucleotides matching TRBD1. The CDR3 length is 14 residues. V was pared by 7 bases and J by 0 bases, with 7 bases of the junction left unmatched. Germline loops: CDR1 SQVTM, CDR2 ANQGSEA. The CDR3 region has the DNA TGCAGCGATCCGGACAGGGCGTACCAAGAGACCCAGTACTTC. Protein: CSDPDRAYQETQYF.

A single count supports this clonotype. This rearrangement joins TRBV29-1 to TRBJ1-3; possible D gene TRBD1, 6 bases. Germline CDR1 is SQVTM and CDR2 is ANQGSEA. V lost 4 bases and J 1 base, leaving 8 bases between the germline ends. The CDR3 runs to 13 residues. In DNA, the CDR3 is TGCAGCGTTGCGGGGGCTTCTGGAAACACCATATATTTT. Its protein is CSVAGASGNTIYF.

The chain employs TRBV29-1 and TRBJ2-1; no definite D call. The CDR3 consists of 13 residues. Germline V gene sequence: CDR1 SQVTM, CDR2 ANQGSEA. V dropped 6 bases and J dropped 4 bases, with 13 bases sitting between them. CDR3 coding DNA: TGCAGCGTGCGAATCGTTACTTACAATGAGCAGTTCTTC. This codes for CSVRIVTYNEQFF.

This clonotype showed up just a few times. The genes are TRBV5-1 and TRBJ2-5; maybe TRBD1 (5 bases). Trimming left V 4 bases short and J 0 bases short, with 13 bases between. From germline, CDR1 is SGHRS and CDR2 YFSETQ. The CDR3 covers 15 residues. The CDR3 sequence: CASSLNPGNQETQYF. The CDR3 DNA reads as TGCGCCAGCAGCCTTAACCCAGGGAACCAAGAGACCCAGTACTTC.

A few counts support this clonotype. DNA of the CDR3: TGCGCCAGCAGCCAGACAGGGATGGAATCCTACGAGCAGTACTTC. It translates to CASSQTGMESYEQYF. J is TRBJ2-7 and V is TRBV5-1, with 7 nucleotides matching TRBD1. After removal of 4 bases from V and 1 base from J, the junction contained 8 bases not matched to a gene. The germline V gene encodes CDR1 SGHRS and CDR2 YFSETQ. This CDR3 has 15 amino acids.

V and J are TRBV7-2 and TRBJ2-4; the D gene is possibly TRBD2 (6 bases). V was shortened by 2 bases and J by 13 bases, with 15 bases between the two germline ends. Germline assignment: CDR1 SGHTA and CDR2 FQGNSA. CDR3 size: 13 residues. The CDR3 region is CASSLRGTGEQYF. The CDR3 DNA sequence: TGTGCCAGCAGCTTACGGGGTACGGGGGAGCAGTACTTC.

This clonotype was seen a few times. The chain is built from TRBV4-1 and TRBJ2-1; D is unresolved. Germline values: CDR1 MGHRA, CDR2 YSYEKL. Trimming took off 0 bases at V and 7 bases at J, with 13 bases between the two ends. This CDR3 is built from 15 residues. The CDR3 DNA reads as TGCGCCAGCAGCCAAGATATCGGGCTAAAAAATGAGCAGTTCTTC. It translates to CASSQDIGLKNEQFF.

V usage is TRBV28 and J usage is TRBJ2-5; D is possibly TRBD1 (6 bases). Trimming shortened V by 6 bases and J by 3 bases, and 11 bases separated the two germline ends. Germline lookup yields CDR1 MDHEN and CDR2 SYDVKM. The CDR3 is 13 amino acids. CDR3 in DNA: TGTGCCAGCAGCTGGGACACAAAAGAGACCCAGTACTTC. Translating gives CASSWDTKETQYF.

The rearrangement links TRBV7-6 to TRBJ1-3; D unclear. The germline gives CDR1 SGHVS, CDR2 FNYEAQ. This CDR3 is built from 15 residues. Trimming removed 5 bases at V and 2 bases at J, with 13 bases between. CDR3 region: CASSQMRSPGNTIYF. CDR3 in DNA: TGTGCCAGCAGCCAAATGAGGAGCCCTGGAAACACCATATATTTT.

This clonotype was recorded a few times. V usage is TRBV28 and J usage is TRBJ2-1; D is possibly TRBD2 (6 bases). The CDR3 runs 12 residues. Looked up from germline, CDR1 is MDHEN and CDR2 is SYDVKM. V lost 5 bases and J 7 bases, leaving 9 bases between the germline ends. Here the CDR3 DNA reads TGTGCCAGCAGTGTCGGGAGTAATGAGCAGTTCTTC. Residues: CASSVGSNEQFF. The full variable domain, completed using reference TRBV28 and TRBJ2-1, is DVKVTQSSRYLVKRTGEKVFLECVQDMDHENMFWYRQDPGLGLRLIYFSYDVKMKEKGDIPEGYSVSREKKERFSLILESASTNQTSMYLCASSVGSNEQFFGPGTRLTVL.

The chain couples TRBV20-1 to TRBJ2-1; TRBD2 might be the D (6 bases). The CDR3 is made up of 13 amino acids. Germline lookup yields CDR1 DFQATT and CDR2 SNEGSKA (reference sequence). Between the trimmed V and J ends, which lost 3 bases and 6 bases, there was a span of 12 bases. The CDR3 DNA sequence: TGCAGTGCTAGGCTAGCGACTTGCAATGAGCAGTTCTTC. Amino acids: CSARLATCNEQFF.

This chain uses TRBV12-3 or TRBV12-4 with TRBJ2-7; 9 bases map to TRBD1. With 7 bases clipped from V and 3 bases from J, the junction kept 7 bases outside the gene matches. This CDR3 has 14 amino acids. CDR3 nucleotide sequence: TGTGCCAGCACCCCGGGACAGGGCTTCTACGAGCAGTACTTC. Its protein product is CASTPGQGFYEQYF.

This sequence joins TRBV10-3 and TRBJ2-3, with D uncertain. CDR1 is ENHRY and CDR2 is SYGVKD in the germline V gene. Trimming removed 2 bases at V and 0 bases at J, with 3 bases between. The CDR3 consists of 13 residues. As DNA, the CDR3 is TGTGCCATCAGTGAGGGTAGCACAGATACGCAGTATTTT. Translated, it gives CAISEGSTDTQYF.

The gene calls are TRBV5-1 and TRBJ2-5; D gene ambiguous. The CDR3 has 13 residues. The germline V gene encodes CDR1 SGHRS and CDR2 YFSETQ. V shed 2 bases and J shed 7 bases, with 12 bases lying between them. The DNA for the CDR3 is TGCGCCAGCAGCTTCGAGTGGGTAGGGACCCAGTACTTC. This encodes CASSFEWVGTQYF.

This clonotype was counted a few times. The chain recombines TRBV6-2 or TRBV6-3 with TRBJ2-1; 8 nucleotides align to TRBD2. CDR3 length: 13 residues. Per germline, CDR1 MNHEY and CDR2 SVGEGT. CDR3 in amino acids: CGSSGSVVGEQFF. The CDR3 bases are TGTGGATCAAGCGGGAGTGTAGTCGGTGAGCAGTTCTTC.

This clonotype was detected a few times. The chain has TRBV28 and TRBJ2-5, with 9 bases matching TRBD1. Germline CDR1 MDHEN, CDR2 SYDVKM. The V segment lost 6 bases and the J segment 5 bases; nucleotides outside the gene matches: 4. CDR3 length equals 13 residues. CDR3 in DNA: TGTGCCAGCAGGACAGGGGGAGTGGAGACCCAGTACTTC. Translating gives CASRTGGVETQYF. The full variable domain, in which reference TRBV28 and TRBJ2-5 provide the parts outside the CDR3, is DVKVTQSSRYLVKRTGEKVFLECVQDMDHENMFWYRQDPGLGLRLIYFSYDVKMKEKGDIPEGYSVSREKKERFSLILESASTNQTSMYLCASRTGGVETQYFGPGTRLLVL.

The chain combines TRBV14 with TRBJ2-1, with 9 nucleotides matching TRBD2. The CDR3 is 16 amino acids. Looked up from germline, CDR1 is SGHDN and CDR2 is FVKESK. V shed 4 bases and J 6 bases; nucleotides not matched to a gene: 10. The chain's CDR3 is CASSLSVASGINEQFF. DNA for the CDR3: TGTGCCAGCAGCCTTTCCGTAGCTAGCGGGATCAATGAGCAGTTCTTC.

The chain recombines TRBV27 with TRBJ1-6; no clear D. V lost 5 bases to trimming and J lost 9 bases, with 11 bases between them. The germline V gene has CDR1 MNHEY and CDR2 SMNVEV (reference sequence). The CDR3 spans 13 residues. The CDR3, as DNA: TGTGCCAGCAGTAAATATCACGGTTCACCCCTCCACTTT. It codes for CASSKYHGSPLHF.

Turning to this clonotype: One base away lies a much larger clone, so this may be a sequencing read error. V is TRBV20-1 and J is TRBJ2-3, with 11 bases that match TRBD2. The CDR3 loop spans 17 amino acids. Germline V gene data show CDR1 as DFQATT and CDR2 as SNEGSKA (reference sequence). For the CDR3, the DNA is TGCAGTGCTGGAGATCAGATAGCGGGGGGGCGGACAGATACGCAGTATTTT. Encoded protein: CSAGDQIAGGRTDTQYF.

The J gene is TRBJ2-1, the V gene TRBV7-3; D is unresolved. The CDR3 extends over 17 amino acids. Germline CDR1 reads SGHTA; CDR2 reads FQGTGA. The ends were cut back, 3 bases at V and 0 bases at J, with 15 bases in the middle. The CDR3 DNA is TGTGCCAGCAGCTTCTTAGTCGTGTGGAGCTCCTACAATGAGCAGTTCTTC. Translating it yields CASSFLVVWSSYNEQFF.

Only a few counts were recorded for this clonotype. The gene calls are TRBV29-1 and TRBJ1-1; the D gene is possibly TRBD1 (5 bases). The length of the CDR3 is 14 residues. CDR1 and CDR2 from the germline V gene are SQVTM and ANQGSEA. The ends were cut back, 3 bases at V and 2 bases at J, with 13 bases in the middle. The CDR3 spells CSVESGTVNTEAFF. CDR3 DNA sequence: TGCAGCGTTGAGAGCGGGACGGTTAACACTGAAGCTTTCTTT.

CDR3 protein: CASSTGQGYGYTF. The DNA for the CDR3 is TGTGCCAGCAGCACGGGACAGGGGTATGGCTACACCTTC. The chain carries TRBV7-3 and TRBJ1-2; 10 bases agree with TRBD1. CDR3 size: 13 residues. In germline, CDR1 is SGHTA, CDR2 FQGTGA. Trimming removed 5 bases from V and 5 bases from J; junction bases left unmatched: 2.

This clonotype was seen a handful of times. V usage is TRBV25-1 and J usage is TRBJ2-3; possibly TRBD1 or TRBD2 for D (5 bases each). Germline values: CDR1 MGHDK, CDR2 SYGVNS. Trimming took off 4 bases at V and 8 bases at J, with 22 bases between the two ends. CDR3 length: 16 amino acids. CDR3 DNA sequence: TGTGCCAGCAGTGGACGACTACAGCTTAGTGGGGGTACGCAGTATTTT. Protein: CASSGRLQLSGGTQYF.

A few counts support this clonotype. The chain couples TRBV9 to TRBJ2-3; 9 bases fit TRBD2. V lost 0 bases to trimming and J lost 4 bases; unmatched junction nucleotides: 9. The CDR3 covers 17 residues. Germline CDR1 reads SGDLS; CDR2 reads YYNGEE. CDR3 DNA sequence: TGTGCCAGCAGCGTAGGCGGAAGCGGGGGGCAGGCAGATACGCAGTATTTT. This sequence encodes CASSVGGSGGQADTQYF.

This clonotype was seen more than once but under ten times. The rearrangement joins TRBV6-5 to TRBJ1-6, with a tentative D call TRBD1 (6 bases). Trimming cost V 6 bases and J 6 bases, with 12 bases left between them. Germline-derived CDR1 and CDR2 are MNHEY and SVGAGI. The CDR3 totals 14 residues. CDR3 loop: CASRPGTTNSPLHF. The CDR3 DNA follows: TGTGCCAGCAGACCCGGGACAACTAATTCACCCCTCCACTTT.

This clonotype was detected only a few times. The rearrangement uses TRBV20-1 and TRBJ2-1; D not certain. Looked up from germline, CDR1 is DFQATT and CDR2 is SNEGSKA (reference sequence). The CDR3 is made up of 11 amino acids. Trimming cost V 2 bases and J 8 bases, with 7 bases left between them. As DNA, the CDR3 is TGCAGTGCTAGACCCCTATATGAGCAGTTCTTC. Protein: CSARPLYEQFF.

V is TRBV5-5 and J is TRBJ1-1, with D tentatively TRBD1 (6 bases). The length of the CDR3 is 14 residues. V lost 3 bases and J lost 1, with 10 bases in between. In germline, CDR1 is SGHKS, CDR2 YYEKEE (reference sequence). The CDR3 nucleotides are TGTGCCAGCAGCTACGAGACAGGGAACACTGAAGCTTTCTTT. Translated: CASSYETGNTEAFF.